What follows is one TCR beta chain and its context. Its antigen is still unknown. This sample was taken from a study of radiation and T cells in renal cell carcinoma. Findings of the study overall: No pretreatment tumor biopsies were available for baseline clonotypes. In blood, top tumor clones expanded by 2 weeks, shrinking by 4.

Assay: immunoSEQ multiplex PCR; the TCRdb copy retains only in-frame clones and omits some. The sample comprises about 150,000 clones, 70% to 90% of which are singletons, and less than 20% rests with the top ten. Time point here: blood 4 weeks post-SBRT, at nephrectomy. Treatment meaning: 15 Gy SBRT to primary tumor, nephrectomy 4 weeks later. Nephrectomy followed 15 Gy stereotactic body radiation by 4 weeks. The TCR originated in a woman in her forties or fifties with renal cell carcinoma. The sample here was blood, taken from a patient whose treatment included radiotherapy and nephrectomy.

The CDR3 region has the DNA TGTGCCAGCAGCCAAGGTGCGGGATACTCTGGAAACACCATATATTTT. This sequence encodes CASSQGAGYSGNTIYF. This chain connects TRBV7-9 to TRBJ1-3; the D is unclear. The V end was cut by 5 bases, the J end by 0 bases, with 14 bases between. Germline loops: CDR1 SEHNR, CDR2 FQNEAQ (reference sequence). The CDR3 loop spans 16 amino acids.